These 8 T cell receptor beta chains were all obtained from the same sample, sequenced in a study of response to subunit inactivated influenza vaccine. Each CDR3 protein is one row after TCRdb ran MiXCR on the RT-PCR reads. The table lists about 650,000 distinct CDR3 sequences, around a sixth of them singletons, with roughly 11% in the top ten. The sample here was PBMCs from blood, taken 11 to 12 days after vaccination. These receptors were obtained from a man over 45 who received an inactivated influenza vaccine.

The chain couples TRBV5-1 to TRBJ2-7, with D possibly matching TRBD2 (5 bases). The CDR3 covers 13 residues. Trimming removed 1 base at V and 6 bases at J, with 11 bases between. The germline V gene has CDR1 SGHRS and CDR2 YFSETQ. Here the CDR3 DNA reads TGCGCCAGCAGCTTGATGGCGGACTCCGAGCAGTACTTC. The encoded protein is CASSLMADSEQYF. The full variable domain, its missing parts supplied by reference TRBV5-1 and TRBJ2-7, is KAGVTQTPRYLIKTRGQQVTLSCSPISGHRSVSWYQQTPGQGLQFLFEYFSETQRNKGNFPGRFSGRQFSNSRSEMNVSTLELGDSALYLCASSLMADSEQYFGPGTRLTVT.

This clonotype has a handful of counts. CDR3 sequence reads: CASSLAREVARDTQYF. In nucleotides, the CDR3 is TGTGCCAGCAGCTTAGCGCGTGAAGTCGCACGCGATACGCAGTATTTT. The chain recombines TRBV7-2 with TRBJ2-3; D is undetermined. Per germline, CDR1 SGHTA and CDR2 FQGNSA. This CDR3 contains 16 residues. Trimming took 0 bases from V and 6 from J, leaving 16 bases between them. The whole variable domain, filled in from reference TRBV7-2 and TRBJ2-3, reads GAGVSQSPSNKVTEKGKDVELRCDPISGHTALYWYRQSLGQGLEFLIYFQGNSAPDKSGLPSDRFSAERTGGSVSTLTIQRTQQEDSAVYLCASSLAREVARDTQYFGPGTRLTVL.

The rearrangement joins TRBV10-3 to TRBJ1-2, with D unresolved. Trimming shortened V by 9 bases and J by 3 bases, and 11 bases separated the two germline ends. Germline V gene data show CDR1 as ENHRY and CDR2 as SYGVKD. The CDR3 consists of 12 residues. The CDR3 DNA reads as TGTGCCATTCCCCGGTCGGACTATGGCTACACCTTC. Its translation is CAIPRSDYGYTF.

This clonotype turned up a few times. The genes are TRBV3-1 and TRBJ1-6; D gene unclear. Germline-derived CDR1 and CDR2 are LGHDT and YNNKEL (reference sequence). Trimming shortened V by 1 base and J by 9 bases, and 7 bases separated the two germline ends. The CDR3 is 13 residues long. DNA for the CDR3: TGTGCCAGCAGCCAAGCCAGGTTTTCACCCCTCCACTTT. Translated, it gives CASSQARFSPLHF.

In its sample, this clonotype was seen a few times. This chain uses TRBV2 with TRBJ2-5; TRBD2 might be the D (6 bases). Between the trimmed V and J ends, which lost 6 bases and 4 bases, there was a span of 15 bases. CDR1 is SNHLY and CDR2 is FYNNEI in the germline V gene. CDR3 length: 14 amino acids. The CDR3 region has the DNA TGTGCCAGCAGCGAACTACTAGCTAGAGAGACCCAGTACTTC. Encoded protein: CASSELLARETQYF.

The chain uses TRBV4-3 and TRBJ2-1; D gene uncertain. The CDR3 runs to 15 residues. V lost 0 bases and J lost 3, with 9 bases in between. The germline CDR1 and CDR2 sequences are LGHNA and YSLEER. This CDR3 is CASSQDSRFYNEQFF. In nucleotides, the CDR3 is TGCGCCAGCAGCCAAGACTCCCGGTTCTACAATGAGCAGTTCTTC.

V gene TRBV11-2 combines with J gene TRBJ2-3; D not resolved. CDR3 length: 13 residues. V was cut by 5 bases and J by 6 bases, with 12 bases left in between. The germline gives CDR1 SGHAT, CDR2 FQNNGV. This CDR3 reads CASSPRVRDTQYF. In DNA form, the CDR3 reads TGTGCCAGCAGCCCCCGGGTTCGGGATACGCAGTATTTT. Using reference TRBV11-2 and TRBJ2-3 for the parts outside the CDR3, the full variable domain is EAGVAQSPRYKIIEKRQSVAFWCNPISGHATLYWYQQILGQGPKLLIQFQNNGVVDDSQLPKDRFSAERLKGVDSTLKIQPAKLEDSAVYLCASSPRVRDTQYFGPGTRLTVL.

This clonotype was recorded many times. One end of the junction does not line up with germline, which may come from a read error. This sequence joins TRBV5-1 and TRBJ2-7, with unresolved D. This CDR3 region has 13 residues. Germline CDR1 SGHRS, CDR2 YFSETQ. The CDR3 loop is CASSFGGSYEQYF. Here the CDR3 DNA reads TGTGCCAGCAGTTTTGGTGGTTCCTACGAGCAGTACTTC.